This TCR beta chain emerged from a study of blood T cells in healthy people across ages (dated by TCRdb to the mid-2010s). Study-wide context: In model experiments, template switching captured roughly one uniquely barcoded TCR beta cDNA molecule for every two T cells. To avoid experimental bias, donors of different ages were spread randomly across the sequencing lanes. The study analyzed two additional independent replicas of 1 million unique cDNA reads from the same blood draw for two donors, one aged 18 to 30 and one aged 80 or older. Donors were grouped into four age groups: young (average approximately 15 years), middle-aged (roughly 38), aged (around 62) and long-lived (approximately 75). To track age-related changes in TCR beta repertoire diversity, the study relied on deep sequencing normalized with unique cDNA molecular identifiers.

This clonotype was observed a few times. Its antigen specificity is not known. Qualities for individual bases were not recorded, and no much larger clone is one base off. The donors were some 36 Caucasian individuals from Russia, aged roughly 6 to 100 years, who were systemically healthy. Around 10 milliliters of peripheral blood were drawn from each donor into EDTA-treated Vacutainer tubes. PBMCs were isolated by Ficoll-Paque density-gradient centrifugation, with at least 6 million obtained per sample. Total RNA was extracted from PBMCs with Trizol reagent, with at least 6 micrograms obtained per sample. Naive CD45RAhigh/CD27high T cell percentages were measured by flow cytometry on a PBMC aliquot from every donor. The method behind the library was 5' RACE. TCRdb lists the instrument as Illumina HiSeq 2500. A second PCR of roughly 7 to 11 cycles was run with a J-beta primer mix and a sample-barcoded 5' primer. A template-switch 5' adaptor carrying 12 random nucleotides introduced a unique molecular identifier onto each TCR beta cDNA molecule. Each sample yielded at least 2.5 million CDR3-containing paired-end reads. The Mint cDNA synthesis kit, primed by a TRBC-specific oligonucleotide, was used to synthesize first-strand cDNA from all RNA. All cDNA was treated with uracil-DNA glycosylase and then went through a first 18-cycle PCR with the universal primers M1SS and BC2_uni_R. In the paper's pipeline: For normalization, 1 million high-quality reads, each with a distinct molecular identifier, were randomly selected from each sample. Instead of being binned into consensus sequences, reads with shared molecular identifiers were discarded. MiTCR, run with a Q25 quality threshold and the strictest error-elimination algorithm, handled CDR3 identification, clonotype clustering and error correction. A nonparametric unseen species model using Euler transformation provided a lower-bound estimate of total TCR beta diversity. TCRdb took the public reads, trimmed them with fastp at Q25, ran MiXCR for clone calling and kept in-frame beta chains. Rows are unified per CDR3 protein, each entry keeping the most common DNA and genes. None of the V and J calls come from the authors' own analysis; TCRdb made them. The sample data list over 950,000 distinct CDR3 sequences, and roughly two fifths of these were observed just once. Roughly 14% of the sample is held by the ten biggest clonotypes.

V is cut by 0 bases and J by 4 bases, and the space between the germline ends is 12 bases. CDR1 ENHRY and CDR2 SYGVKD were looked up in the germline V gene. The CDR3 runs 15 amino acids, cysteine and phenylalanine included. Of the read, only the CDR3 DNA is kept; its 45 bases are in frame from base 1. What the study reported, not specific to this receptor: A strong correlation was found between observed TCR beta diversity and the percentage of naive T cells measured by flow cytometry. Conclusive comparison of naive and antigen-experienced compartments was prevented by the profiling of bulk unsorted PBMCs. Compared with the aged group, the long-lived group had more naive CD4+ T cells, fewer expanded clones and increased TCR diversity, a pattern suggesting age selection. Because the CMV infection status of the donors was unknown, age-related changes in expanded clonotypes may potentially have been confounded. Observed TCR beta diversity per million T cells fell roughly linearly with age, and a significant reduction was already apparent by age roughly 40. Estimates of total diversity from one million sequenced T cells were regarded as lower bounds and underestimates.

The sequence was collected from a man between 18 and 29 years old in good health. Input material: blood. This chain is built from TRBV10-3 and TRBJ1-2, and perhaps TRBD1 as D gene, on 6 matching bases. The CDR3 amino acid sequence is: CAISESSAGVYGYTF. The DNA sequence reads TGTGCCATCAGTGAGTCGTCAGCAGGGGTCTATGGCTACACCTTC.